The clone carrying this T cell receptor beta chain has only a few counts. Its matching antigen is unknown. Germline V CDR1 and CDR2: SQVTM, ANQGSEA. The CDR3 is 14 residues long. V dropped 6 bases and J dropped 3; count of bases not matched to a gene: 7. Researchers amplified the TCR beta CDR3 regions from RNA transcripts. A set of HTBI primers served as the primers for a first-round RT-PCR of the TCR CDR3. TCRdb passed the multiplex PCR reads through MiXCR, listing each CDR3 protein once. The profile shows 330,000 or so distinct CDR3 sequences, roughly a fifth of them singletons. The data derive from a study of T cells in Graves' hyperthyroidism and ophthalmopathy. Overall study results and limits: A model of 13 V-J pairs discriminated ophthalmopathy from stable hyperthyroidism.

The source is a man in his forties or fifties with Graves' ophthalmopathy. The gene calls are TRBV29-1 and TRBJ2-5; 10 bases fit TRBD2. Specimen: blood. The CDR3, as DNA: TGCAGCGTCGCCCCGCTAGCGGGAGAAGAGACCCAGTACTTC. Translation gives CSVAPLAGEETQYF. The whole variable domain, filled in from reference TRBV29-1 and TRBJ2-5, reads SAVISQKPSRDICQRGTSLTIQCQVDSQVTMMFWYRQQPGQSLTLIATANQGSEATYESGFVIDKFPISRPNLTFSTLTVSNMSPEDSSIYLCSVAPLAGEETQYFGPGTRLLVL.